This T cell receptor (beta chain) was sequenced for a study of a mutant IDH1 vaccine in newly diagnosed glioma. Study overall: The patients were given eight vaccinations, one each in weeks 1, 3, 5, 7, 11, 15, 19 and 23.

Stated time point: week 11, during vaccination. All doses held 300 ug of mutant IDH1 20-mer peptide, with topical imiquimod. From germline, CDR1 is PRHDT and CDR2 FYEKMQ (reference sequence). With 4 bases removed from V and 1 base from J, the gap between germline ends came to 17 bases. The CDR3 totals 17 residues. Worth noting for this clone: The target antigen is unknown.

The repertoire was sequenced with immunoSEQ multiplex PCR; TCRdb's copy has only in-frame clones and lacks some. The sample lists 120,000 or so clones; around four fifths were seen once. The clonotype comes from a man aged 40-55 years with glioma. The V call is TRBV13, the J call TRBJ1-3; possible D gene TRBD1, 6 bases. The sequencing here drew on PBMCs, taken from a glioma patient whose treatment included an IDH1 peptide vaccine. In DNA form, the CDR3 reads TGTGCCAGCAGCTCCGGGAAATTACAGGGTTCTGGAAACACCATATATTTT. Its translation is CASSSGKLQGSGNTIYF. The full variable domain, with the rest looked up from reference TRBV13 and TRBJ1-3, is AAGVIQSPRHLIKEKRETATLKCYPIPRHDTVYWYQQGPGQDPQFLISFYEKMQSDKGSIPDRFSAQQFSDYHSELNMSSLELGDSALYFCASSSGKLQGSGNTIYFGEGSWLTVV.